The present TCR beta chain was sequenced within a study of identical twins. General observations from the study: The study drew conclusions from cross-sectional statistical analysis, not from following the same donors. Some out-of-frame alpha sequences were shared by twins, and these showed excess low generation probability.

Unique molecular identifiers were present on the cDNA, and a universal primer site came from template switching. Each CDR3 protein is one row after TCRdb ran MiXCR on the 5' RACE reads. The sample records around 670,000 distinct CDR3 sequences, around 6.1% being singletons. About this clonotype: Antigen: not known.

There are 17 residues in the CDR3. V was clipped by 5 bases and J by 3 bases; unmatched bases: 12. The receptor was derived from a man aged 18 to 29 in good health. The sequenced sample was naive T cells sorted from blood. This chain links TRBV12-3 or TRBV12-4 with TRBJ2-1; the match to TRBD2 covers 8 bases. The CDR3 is CASSLRGIAGFYNEQFF. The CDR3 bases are TGTGCCAGCAGTCTACGGGGGATAGCGGGATTCTACAATGAGCAGTTCTTC.